This TCR beta chain was documented in a study of blood T cell repertoires in COVID-19. The overall study: PBMCs, B-cell-depleted T cells, or T cells provided the cDNA or gDNA that made up the material.

In the original workflow: For nucleated cells, counts were estimated from reference gene primer amplification. The data were produced by immunoSEQ multiplex PCR, yet TCRdb's version contains in-frame clones alone and is incomplete. The V and J calls and clone size come from that table; D and trimming were worked out from the DNA. The profile shows about 290,000 clones, 85% of them singletons. Trimming removed 4 bases from V and 2 bases from J, with 23 bases in between. CDR1 and CDR2 (germline): SEHNR, FQNEAQ (reference sequence). CDR3 length equals 18 residues. The chain recombines TRBV7-9 with TRBJ1-2, with a weak D call TRBD1 (5 bases). The sample comprised peripheral blood. The receptor comes from a woman between 45 and 65 years old with active or convalescent COVID-19. The DNA of the CDR3 is TGTGCCAGCAGCTCCACGACTCGGGTTGCAGGGAACAACTATGGCTACACCTTC. This encodes CASSSTTRVAGNNYGYTF.